Here is one TCR beta chain with its context. Antigen unknown. This sample is part of a study of human CD8 memory T cell subsets. Findings and caveats of the study: Compared with precursor exhausted T cells, stem-like memory T cells were suggested by Chao1 estimates to be more diverse.

Enrichment of total CD8+ T cells was achieved using negative magnetic separation. Germline loops: CDR1 ENHRY, CDR2 SYGVKD. The CDR3 consists of 15 residues. The TCR beta sequencing libraries came from UMI-labeled 5' RACE. Reprocessing the 5' RACE reads, TCRdb reports a single entry for every CDR3 protein and omits DNA. This table lists approximately 12,000 distinct CDR3 sequences. Sequencing was done on a sample of CD8+ T cells from PBMCs. The receptor comes from a human donor in good health. This chain connects TRBV10-3 to TRBJ2-7; TCRdb calls TRBD1, which cannot be checked without DNA. This CDR3 is CAISENGQWTYEQYF.